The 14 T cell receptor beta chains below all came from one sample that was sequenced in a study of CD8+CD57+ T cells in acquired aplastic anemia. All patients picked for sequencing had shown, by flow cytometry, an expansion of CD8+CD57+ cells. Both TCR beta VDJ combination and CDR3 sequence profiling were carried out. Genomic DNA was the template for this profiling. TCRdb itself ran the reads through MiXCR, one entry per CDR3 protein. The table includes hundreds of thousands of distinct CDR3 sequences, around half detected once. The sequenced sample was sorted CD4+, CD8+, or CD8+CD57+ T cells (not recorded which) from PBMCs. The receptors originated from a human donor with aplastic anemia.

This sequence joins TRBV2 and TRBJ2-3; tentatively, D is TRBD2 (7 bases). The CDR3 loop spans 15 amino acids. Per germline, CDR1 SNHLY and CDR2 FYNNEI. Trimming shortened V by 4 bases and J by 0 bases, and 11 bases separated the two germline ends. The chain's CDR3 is CASSGGGGSTDTQYF. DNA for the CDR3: TGTGCCAGCAGTGGTGGCGGGGGCAGCACAGATACGCAGTATTTT.

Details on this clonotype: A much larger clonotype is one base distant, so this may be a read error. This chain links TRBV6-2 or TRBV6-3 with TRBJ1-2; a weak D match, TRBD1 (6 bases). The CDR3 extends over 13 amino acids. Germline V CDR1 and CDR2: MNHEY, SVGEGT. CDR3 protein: CASSVGTSYGHTF. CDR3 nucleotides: TGTGCCAGCAGTGTCGGGACAAGCTATGGCCACACCTTC.

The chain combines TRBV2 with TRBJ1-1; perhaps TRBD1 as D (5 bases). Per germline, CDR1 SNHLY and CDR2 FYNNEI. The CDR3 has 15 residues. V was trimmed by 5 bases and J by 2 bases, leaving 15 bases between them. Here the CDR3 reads CASSTKDSSNTEAFF. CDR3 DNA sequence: TGTGCCAGCAGTACAAAAGACAGTTCTAACACTGAAGCTTTCTTT. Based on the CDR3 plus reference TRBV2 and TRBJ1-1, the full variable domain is EPEVTQTPSHQVTQMGQEVILRCVPISNHLYFYWYRQILGQKVEFLVSFYNNEISEKSEIFDDQFSVERPDGSNFTLKIRSTKLEDSAMYFCASSTKDSSNTEAFFGQGTRLTVV.

As DNA, the CDR3 is TGTGCCAGCAGCTTAGACAGGTGGCAAGAGACCCAGTACTTC. Translated, it gives CASSLDRWQETQYF. The rearrangement uses TRBV7-2 and TRBJ2-5; perhaps TRBD1 as D (5 bases). The CDR3 runs 14 residues. Germline values: CDR1 SGHTA, CDR2 FQGNSA. Trimming shortened V by 1 base and J by 2 bases, and 8 bases separated the two germline ends.

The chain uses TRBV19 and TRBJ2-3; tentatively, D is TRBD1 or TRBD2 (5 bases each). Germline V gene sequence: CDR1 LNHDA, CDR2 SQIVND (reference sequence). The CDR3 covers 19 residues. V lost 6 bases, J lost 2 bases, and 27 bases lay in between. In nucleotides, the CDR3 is TGTGCCAGTAGCCTTCAGCGGCCTCCCGGGACGGTGGTCACAGATACGCAGTATTTT. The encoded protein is CASSLQRPPGTVVTDTQYF.

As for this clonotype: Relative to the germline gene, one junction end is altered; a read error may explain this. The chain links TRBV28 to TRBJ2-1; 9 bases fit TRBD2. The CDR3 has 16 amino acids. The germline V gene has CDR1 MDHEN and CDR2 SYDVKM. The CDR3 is CASRLTSGYSYNEQLF. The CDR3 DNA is TGTGCCAGCAGACTGACTAGCGGTTACTCCTACAATGAGCAGCTCTTC.

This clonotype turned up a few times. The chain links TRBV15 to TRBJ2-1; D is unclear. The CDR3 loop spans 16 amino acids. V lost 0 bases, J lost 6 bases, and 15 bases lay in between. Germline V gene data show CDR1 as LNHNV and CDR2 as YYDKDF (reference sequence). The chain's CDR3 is CATSRDSAVLFNEQFF. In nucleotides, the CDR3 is TGTGCCACCAGCAGAGACTCGGCGGTGCTCTTCAATGAGCAGTTCTTC. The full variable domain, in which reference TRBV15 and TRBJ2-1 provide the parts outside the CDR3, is DAMVIQNPRYQVTQFGKPVTLSCSQTLNHNVMYWYQQKSSQAPKLLFHYYDKDFNNEADTPDNFQSRRPNTSFCFLDIRSPGLGDTAMYLCATSRDSAVLFNEQFFGPGTRLTVL.

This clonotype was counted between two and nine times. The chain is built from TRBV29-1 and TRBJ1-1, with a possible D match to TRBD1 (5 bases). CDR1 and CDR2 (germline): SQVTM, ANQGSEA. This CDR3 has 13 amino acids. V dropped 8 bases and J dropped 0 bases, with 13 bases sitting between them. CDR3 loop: CSPQAGMNTEAFF. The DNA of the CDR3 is TGCAGCCCACAGGCCGGGATGAACACTGAAGCTTTCTTT.

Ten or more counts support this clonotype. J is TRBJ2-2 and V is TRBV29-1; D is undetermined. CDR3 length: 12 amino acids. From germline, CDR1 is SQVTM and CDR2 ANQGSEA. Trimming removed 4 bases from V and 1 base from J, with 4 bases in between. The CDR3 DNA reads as TGCAGCGTTGGGGGGAACACCGGGGAGCTGTTTTTT. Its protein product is CSVGGNTGELFF.

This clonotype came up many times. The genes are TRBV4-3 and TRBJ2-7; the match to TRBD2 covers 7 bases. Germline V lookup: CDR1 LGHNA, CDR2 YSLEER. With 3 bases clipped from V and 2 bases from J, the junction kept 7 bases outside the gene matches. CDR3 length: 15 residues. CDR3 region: CASSQYPSGTYEQYF. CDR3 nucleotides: TGCGCCAGCAGCCAGTATCCTAGCGGAACCTACGAGCAGTACTTC.

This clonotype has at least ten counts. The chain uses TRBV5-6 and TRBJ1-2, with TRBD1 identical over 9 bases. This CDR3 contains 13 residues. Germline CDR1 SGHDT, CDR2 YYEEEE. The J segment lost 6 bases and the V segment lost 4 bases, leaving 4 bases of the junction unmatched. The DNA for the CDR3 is TGTGCCAGCAGCCCAGGACAGGGGAATGGCTACACCTTC. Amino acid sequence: CASSPGQGNGYTF.

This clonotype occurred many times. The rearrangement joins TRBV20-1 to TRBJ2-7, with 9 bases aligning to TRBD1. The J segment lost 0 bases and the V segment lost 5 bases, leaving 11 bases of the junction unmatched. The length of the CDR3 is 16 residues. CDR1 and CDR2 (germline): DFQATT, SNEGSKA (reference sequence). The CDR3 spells CSAEGTGRFSSYEQYF. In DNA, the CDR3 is TGCAGTGCTGAGGGGACAGGGCGTTTTAGCTCCTACGAGCAGTACTTC.

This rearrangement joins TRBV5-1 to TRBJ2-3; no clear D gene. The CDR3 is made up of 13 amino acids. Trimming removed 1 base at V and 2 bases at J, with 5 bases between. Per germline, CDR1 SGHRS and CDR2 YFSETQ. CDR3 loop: CASSLKITDTQYF. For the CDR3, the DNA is TGCGCCAGCAGCTTGAAAATCACAGATACGCAGTATTTT.

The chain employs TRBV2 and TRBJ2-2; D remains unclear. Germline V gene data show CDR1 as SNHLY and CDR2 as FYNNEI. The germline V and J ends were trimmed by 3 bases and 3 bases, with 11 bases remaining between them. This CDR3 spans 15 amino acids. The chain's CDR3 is CASSDQHSYTGELFF. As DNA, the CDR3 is TGTGCCAGCAGTGACCAACACTCCTACACCGGGGAGCTGTTTTTT.